A selection of T cell receptor beta chains follows, all from one sample in a study of blood T cell repertoires in COVID-19. Profiled with immunoSEQ multiplex PCR; TCRdb holds only in-frame clones, not every one. The sample holds 300,000 to 450,000 clones; roughly 90% are singletons and the top ten take roughly 0.94%. Sequenced input: PBMCs or T cells enriched from blood (not recorded which). The receptors come from a woman aged 25-40 years who had recovered from COVID-19. CDR3s include the opening cysteine and the closing phenylalanine or tryptophan. The order of the fields is D gene, V gene, clone size, J gene, CDR3 DNA, CDR3 protein. The D gene is left open where the match is weak. The size entry is marked missing in some rows and otherwise reads once, few, many or a size class.

D: TRBD1
V: TRBV28
size: .
J: TRBJ1-5
DNA: TGTGCCAGCAGCCTTCCCGCGGGACAGGGGGCGTGGGGGAATCAGCCCCAGCATTTT
CDR3: CASSLPAGQGAWGNQPQHF

D: .
V: TRBV5-1
size: few
J: TRBJ2-1
DNA: TGCGCCAGCAGCTTAGATACGGGGAGCTCCTACAATGAGCAGTTCTTC
CDR3: CASSLDTGSSYNEQFF

D: TRBD2
V: TRBV7-2
size: .
J: TRBJ2-5
DNA: TGTGCCAGCAGCTTAGTTCTAGCGGGGGGCAACCAAGAGACCCAGTACTTC
CDR3: CASSLVLAGGNQETQYF

D: .
V: TRBV6-5
size: .
J: TRBJ1-5
DNA: TGTGCCAGCAGCGTTTACTATGATCAGCCCCAGCATTTT
CDR3: CASSVYYDQPQHF

D: TRBD1
V: TRBV29-1
size: .
J: TRBJ1-1
DNA: TGCAGCGTCGCACCGGGACAGGGGAACACTGAAGCTTTCTTT
CDR3: CSVAPGQGNTEAFF

D: TRBD1
V: TRBV29-1
size: few
J: TRBJ1-2
DNA: TGCAGCGTTTGGACAGGGGGCGACTATGGCTACACCTTC
CDR3: CSVWTGGDYGYTF

D: .
V: TRBV28
size: .
J: TRBJ1-2
DNA: TGTGCCAGCATCGGGAATAACTATGGCTACACCTTC
CDR3: CASIGNNYGYTF

D: TRBD1
V: TRBV6-1
size: few
J: TRBJ1-4
DNA: TGTGCCAGCAGTGAGGACAGGGCTGAAAAACTGTTTTTT
CDR3: CASSEDRAEKLFF

D: .
V: TRBV18
size: once
J: TRBJ1-1
DNA: TGTGCCAGCTCACCACGGGGGGAGAACACTGAAGCTTTCTTT
CDR3: CASSPRGENTEAFF

D: .
V: TRBV7-8
size: .
J: TRBJ1-1
DNA: TGTGCCAGCAGCTTAAGAGACAGTGTAGAAGCTTTCTTT
CDR3: CASSLRDSVEAFF

D: .
V: TRBV28
size: .
J: TRBJ1-5
DNA: TGTGCCAGCAGTTCCGGGGTCGATCAGCCCCAGCATTTT
CDR3: CASSSGVDQPQHF

D: TRBD2
V: TRBV5-1
size: .
J: TRBJ2-5
DNA: TGCGCCAGCAGTAGCGTTGCGGGGGGAGAGACCCAGTACTTC
CDR3: CASSSVAGGETQYF

D: TRBD1
V: TRBV16
size: .
J: TRBJ2-5
DNA: TGTGCCAGCAGCCGCCGCGCAGGGGGAGAAGCGACCCAGTACTTC
CDR3: CASSRRAGGEATQYF

D: .
V: TRBV7-9
size: .
J: TRBJ2-7
DNA: TGTGCCAGCAGCTCCGCCGGGATCTACGAGCAGTACTTC
CDR3: CASSSAGIYEQYF

D: TRBD2
V: TRBV27
size: .
J: TRBJ2-1
DNA: TGTGCCAGCAGTCCACTTAGCGGGGGGCTTTACAATGAGCAGTTCTTC
CDR3: CASSPLSGGLYNEQFF

D: TRBD1
V: TRBV7-9
size: .
J: TRBJ1-1
DNA: TGTGCCAGCAGCTTGGGACAGGCAAACACTGAAGCTTTCTTT
CDR3: CASSLGQANTEAFF

D: TRBD2
V: TRBV24-1
size: .
J: TRBJ2-1
DNA: TGTGCCACCAGTGATTATACGGGGGGGCTGAGTGAGCAGTTCTTC
CDR3: CATSDYTGGLSEQFF

D: TRBD1
V: TRBV28
size: once
J: TRBJ2-7
DNA: TGTGCCAGCAGCCCCGGACAGGGGGTATCTTACGAGCAGTACTTC
CDR3: CASSPGQGVSYEQYF

D: .
V: TRBV7-9
size: .
J: TRBJ1-3
DNA: TGTGCCAGCAGATCCGGACAGGGAAACACCATATATTTT
CDR3: CASRSGQGNTIYF

D: .
V: TRBV24-1
size: once
J: TRBJ2-1
DNA: TGTGCCACCAGTGATTCTAGCTCCTACAATGAGCAGTTCTTC
CDR3: CATSDSSSYNEQFF

D: TRBD1
V: TRBV28
size: .
J: TRBJ1-2
DNA: TGTGCCAGCAGTCCGGGACAGGGGCAAGGCTACACCTTC
CDR3: CASSPGQGQGYTF

D: TRBD1
V: TRBV18
size: .
J: TRBJ1-6
DNA: TGTGCCAGCTCACCCGGACAGGGTGTTAATTCACCCCTCCACTTT
CDR3: CASSPGQGVNSPLHF

D: TRBD2
V: TRBV11-2
size: .
J: TRBJ2-5
DNA: TGTGCCAGCAGCTTAGAAGCGGGAGGTGAGACCCAGTACTTC
CDR3: CASSLEAGGETQYF

D: .
V: TRBV27
size: .
J: TRBJ2-1
DNA: TGTGCCTTTAGGAGGGATGAAGGTTTAGATGAGCAGTTCTTC
CDR3: CAFRRDEGLDEQFF

D: TRBD2
V: TRBV7-6
size: once
J: TRBJ2-7
DNA: TGTGCCAGCAGCTTAGCTTCCGCGGGGGGATACGGGAGCTCCTACGAGCAGTACTTC
CDR3: CASSLASAGGYGSSYEQYF

D: .
V: TRBV19
size: .
J: TRBJ1-3
DNA: TGTGCCAGTAGTACCCTAGCCGCCATATATTTT
CDR3: CASSTLAAIYF